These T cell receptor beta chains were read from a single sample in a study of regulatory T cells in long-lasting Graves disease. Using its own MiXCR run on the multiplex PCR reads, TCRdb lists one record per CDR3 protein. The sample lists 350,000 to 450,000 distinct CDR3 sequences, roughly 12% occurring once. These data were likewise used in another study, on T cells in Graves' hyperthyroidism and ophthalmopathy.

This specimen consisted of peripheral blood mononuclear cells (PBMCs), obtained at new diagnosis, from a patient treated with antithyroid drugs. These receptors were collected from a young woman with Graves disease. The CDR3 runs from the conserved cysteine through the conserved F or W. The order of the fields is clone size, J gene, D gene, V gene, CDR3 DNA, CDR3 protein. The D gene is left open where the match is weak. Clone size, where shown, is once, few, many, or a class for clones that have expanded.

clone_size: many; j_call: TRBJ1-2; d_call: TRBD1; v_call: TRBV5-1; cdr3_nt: TGCGCCAGCAGCTTGTGGGACAGGGACGTTCCTAACTATGGCTACACCTTC; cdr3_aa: CASSLWDRDVPNYGYTF
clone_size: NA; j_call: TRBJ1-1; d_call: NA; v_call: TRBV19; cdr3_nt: TGTGCCAGCGTAGCACGAGCCTCCATGAACACTGAAGCTTTCTTT; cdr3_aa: CASVARASMNTEAFF
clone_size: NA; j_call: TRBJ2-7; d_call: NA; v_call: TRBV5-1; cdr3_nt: TGCGCCAGCAGCTTGGAGGGTGCGTTCTCCTACGAGCAGTACTTC; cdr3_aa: CASSLEGAFSYEQYF
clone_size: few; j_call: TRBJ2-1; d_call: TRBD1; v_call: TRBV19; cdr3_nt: TGTGCCAGTAGTGGACGGACAGGGGGACGGGTTAGGTCTTCGTATGAGCAGTTCTTC; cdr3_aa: CASSGRTGGRVRSSYEQFF
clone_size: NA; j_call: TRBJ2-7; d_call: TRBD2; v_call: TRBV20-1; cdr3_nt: TGCAGTGCTTGGGGACTAGCGGGCTACGAGCAGTACTTC; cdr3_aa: CSAWGLAGYEQYF
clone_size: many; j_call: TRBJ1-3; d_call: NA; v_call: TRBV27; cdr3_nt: TGTGCCAGCAAGAGCCAAGGGCCTGGAAACACCATATATTTT; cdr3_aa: CASKSQGPGNTIYF
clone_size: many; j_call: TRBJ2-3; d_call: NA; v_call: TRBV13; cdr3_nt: TGTGCCAGCAGCTTAGGGGGCCCCTCGCAGTATTTT; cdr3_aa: CASSLGGPSQYF
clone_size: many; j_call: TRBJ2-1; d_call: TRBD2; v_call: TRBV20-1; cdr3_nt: TGCAGTGCTAGATCTAGCGGGGACTACAATGAGCAGTTCTTC; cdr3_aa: CSARSSGDYNEQFF
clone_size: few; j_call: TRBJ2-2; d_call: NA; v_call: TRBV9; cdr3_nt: TGTGCCAGCAGCGTAGTGGGCACCGGGGAGCTGTTTTTT; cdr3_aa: CASSVVGTGELFF
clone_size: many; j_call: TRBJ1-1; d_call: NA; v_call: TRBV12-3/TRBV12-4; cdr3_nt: TGTGCCAGCAGTCTCGGCCTCTTGAACACTGAAGCTTTCTTT; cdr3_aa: CASSLGLLNTEAFF
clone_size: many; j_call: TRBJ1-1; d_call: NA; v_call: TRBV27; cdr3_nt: TGTGCCAGCAGGTTAGTCCTGGGCGCTGAAGCTTTCTTT; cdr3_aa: CASRLVLGAEAFF
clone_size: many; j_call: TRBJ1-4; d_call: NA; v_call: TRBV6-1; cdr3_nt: TGTGCCAGCAGGGAGGAATTTAATGAAAAACTGTTTTTT; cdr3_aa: CASREEFNEKLFF
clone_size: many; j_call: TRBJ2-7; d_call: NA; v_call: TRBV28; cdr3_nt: TGTGCCAGCACTCGAGGGCAGGGCTACGAGCAGTACTTC; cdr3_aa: CASTRGQGYEQYF
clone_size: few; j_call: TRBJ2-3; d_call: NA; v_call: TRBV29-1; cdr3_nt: TGCAGCGTTGTATCCGTCACAGATACGCAGTATTTT; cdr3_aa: CSVVSVTDTQYF
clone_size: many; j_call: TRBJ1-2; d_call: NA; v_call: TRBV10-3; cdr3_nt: TGTGCCATCAGAGAACCGACTGGCTACACCTTC; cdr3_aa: CAIREPTGYTF
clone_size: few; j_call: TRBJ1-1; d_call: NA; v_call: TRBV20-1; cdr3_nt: TGCAGTGCAAAAGGGGGGGATTATGAAGCTTTCTTT; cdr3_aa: CSAKGGDYEAFF
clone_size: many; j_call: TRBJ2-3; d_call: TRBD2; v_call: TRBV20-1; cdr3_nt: TGCAGTGCCTCACCCCTAGCGGAAGGGACCACAGATACGCAGTATTTT; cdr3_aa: CSASPLAEGTTDTQYF
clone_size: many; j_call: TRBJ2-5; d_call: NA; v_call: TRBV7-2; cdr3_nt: TGTGCCAGCAGCTTAGCCTTTTGGGGGCGGGGGGAGACCCAGTACTTC; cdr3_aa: CASSLAFWGRGETQYF
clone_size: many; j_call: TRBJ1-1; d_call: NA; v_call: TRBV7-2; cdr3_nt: TGTGCCAGCAGCTCCCCCGAGGAGGGGTGGACTGAAGCTTTCTTT; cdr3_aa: CASSSPEEGWTEAFF
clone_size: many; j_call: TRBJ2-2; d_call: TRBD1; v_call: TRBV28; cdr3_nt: TGTGCCGCGGGGCCAGGGGGCGCGAACACCGGGGAGCTGTTTTTT; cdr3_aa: CAAGPGGANTGELFF
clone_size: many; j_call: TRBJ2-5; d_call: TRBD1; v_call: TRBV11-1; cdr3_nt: TGTGCCAGCAGCTTATATCCGGGACAGGAGTTAACCCAGTACTTC; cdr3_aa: CASSLYPGQELTQYF
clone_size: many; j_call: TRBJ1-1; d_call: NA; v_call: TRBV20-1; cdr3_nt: TGCAGTGCCGGGCGACAAGACACTGAAGCTTTCTTT; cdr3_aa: CSAGRQDTEAFF
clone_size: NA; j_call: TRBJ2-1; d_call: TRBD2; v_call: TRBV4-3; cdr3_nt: TGCGCCAGCAGCCACGTACTAGCGGGGGCCTTAAATGAGCAGTTCTTC; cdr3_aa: CASSHVLAGALNEQFF
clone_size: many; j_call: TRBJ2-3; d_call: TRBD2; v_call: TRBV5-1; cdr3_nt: TGCGCCAGCAGCCCGTCCTTACTAGCGGGAGTCACAGATACGCAGTATTTT; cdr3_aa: CASSPSLLAGVTDTQYF
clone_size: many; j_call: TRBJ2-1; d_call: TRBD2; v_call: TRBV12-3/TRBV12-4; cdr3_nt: TGTGCCAGCAGGATTAGAGGGAGGGAAAGTGAGCAGTTCTTC; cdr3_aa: CASRIRGRESEQFF
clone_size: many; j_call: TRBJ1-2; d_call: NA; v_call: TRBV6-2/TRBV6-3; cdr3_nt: TGTGCCGGAAAACACAAAAACAGGGATGGCTACACCTTC; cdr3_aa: CAGKHKNRDGYTF
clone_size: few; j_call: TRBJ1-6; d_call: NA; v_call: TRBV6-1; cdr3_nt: TGTGCCAGCACTTCACCGGGTTATAATTCACCCCTCCACTTT; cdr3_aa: CASTSPGYNSPLHF
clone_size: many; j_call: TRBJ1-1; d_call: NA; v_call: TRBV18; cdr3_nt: TGTGCCAGCTCACCAGACCTGTCCAACACTGAAGCTTTCTTT; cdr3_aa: CASSPDLSNTEAFF
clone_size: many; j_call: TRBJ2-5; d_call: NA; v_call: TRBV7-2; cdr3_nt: TGTGCCAGCAGTCGCGACCCCGGGGGTATATTTGAGACCCAGTACTTC; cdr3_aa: CASSRDPGGIFETQYF
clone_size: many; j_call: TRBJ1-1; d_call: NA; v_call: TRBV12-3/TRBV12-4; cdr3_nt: TGTGCCAGCAGTTTAAGAGTTTCCATGAACACTGAAGCTTTCTTT; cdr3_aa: CASSLRVSMNTEAFF
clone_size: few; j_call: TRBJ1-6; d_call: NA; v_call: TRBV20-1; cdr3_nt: TGCAGGGGCCGCGGGAGCTCCTATAATTCACCCCTCCACTTT; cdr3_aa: CRGRGSSYNSPLHF
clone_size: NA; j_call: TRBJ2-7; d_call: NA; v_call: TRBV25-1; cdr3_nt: TGTGCCAGCAGTGAATTGCCAGGGGAGCAGTACTTC; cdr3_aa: CASSELPGEQYF
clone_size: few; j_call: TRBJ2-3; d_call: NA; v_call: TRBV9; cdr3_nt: TGTGCCAGCAGTAAGGCAGATACGCAGTATTTT; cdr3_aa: CASSKADTQYF
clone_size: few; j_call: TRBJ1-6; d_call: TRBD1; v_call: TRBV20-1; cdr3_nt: TGCAGATTTCGACAGGGGGGTCCGACCCTCCGCGGACCCCTCCACTTT; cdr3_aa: CRFRQGGPTLRGPLHF
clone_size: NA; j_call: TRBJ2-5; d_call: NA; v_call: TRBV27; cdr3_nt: TGTGCCAGCACCCTACAAGAGACCCAGTACTTC; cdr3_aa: CASTLQETQYF
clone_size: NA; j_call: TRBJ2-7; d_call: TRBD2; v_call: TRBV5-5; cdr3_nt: TGTGCCAGCAGCTTGTATGCGGGAGGGACCTACGAGCAGTACTTC; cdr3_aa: CASSLYAGGTYEQYF
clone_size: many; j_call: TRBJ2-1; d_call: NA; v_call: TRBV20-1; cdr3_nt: TGCAGTGCTAGATATCGGTCGAGCTCCTACAATGAGCAGTTCTTC; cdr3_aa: CSARYRSSSYNEQFF
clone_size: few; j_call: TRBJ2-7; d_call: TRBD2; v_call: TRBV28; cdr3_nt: TGTGCCAGCCGGGGGGGAGTCTACGAGCAGTACTTC; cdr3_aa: CASRGGVYEQYF
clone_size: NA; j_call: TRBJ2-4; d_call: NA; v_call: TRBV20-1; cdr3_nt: TGCAGTGCTAGACAGGGCCTAAACCCCGGGGCCAAAAACATTCAGTACTTC; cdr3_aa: CSARQGLNPGAKNIQYF
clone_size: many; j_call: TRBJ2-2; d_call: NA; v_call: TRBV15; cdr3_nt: TGTGCCACCAGCCGACAGAGAAACACCGGGGAGCTGTTTTTT; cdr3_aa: CATSRQRNTGELFF
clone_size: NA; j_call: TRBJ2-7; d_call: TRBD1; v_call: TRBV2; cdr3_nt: TGTGCCAGCAGTGAAGGTGTGACAGGGGGAGCCTACGAGCAGTACTTC; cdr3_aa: CASSEGVTGGAYEQYF
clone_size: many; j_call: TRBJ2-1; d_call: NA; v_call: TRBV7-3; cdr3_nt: TGTGCCAGCAGCGATCCGGGACTCAATGAGCAGTTCTTC; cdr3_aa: CASSDPGLNEQFF
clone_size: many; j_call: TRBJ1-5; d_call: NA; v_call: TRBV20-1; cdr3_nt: TGCAGTGCTGGGTCGGAAAATCAGCCCCAGCATTTT; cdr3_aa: CSAGSENQPQHF
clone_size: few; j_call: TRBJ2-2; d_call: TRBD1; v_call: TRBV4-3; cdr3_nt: TGCGCCAGCAGCCAACATTACAGGGGGATCGACACCGGGGAGCTGTTTTTT; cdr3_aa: CASSQHYRGIDTGELFF
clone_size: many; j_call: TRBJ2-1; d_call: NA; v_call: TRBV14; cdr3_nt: TGTGCCAGCAGCCAAGATAAAAGCGGTTATTACAATGAGCAGTTCTTC; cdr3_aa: CASSQDKSGYYNEQFF
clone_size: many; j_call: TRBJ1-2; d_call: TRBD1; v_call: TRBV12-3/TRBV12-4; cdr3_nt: TGTGCCAGCAGCCGGGACAGCCGGTCTATAGGCTACACCTTC; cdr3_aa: CASSRDSRSIGYTF
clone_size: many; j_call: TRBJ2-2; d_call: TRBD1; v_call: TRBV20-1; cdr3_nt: TGCAGTGCTAGAGCAAATCCGGGACAGGGGGTTTCCGGGGAGCTGTTTTTT; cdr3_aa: CSARANPGQGVSGELFF
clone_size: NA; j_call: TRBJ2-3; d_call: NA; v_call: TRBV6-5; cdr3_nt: TGTGCCAGCAGTTACTCGAAAGGACTTCAGTATTTT; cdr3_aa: CASSYSKGLQYF
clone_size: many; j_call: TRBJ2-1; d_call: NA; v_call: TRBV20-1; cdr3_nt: TGCAGTGCCCCCCCCCCGGGGTTTTACAATGAGCAGTTCTTC; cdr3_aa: CSAPPPGFYNEQFF
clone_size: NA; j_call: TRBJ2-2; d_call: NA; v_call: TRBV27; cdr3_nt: TGTGCCAGCAGTTCAGGCACCGGGGAGCTGTTTTTT; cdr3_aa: CASSSGTGELFF
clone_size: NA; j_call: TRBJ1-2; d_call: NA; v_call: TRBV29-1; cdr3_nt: TGCAGCGTTGAAGGGCAGGGTAGGATGAGGGGCTACACCTTC; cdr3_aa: CSVEGQGRMRGYTF